Below are 12 T cell receptor beta chains sequenced from a single sample in a study of cytomegalovirus exposure and HLA in healthy donors. The PCR employed 60 Vbeta primers together with 13 Jbeta primers. TCRdb keeps only in-frame clones here, not all; method: immunoSEQ multiplex PCR. Found here are 100,000 to 150,000 clones, around 76% of them singletons; the top ten hold 13%. The sample taken for sequencing was PBMCs. The source is a woman aged 60-75 years in good health and CMV-seropositive.

The rearrangement links TRBV9 to TRBJ1-2, with TRBD1 matching 7 bases. The CDR3 is 12 amino acids. The ends lost 3 bases at V and 7 bases at J; junction bases unmatched: 3. Germline CDR1 reads SGDLS; CDR2 reads YYNGEE. CDR3 residues: CASSGQGPGYTF. In DNA form, the CDR3 reads TGTGCCAGCAGCGGACAGGGCCCTGGCTACACCTTC.

This chain connects TRBV7-2 to TRBJ1-2, with D tentatively TRBD1 (6 bases). Between the trimmed V and J ends, which lost 5 bases and 3 bases, there was a span of 10 bases. This CDR3 is 13 amino acids long. CDR1 SGHTA and CDR2 FQGNSA come from the germline V gene. CDR3 sequence (DNA): TGTGCCAGCAGCCTGGACAGAGACTATGGCTACACCTTC. Protein product: CASSLDRDYGYTF.

The chain combines TRBV6-6 with TRBJ1-1; maybe TRBD1 (5 bases). Trimming took 0 bases from V and 4 from J, leaving 6 bases between them. There are 13 residues in the CDR3. Germline V gene sequence: CDR1 MNHNY, CDR2 SVGAGI (reference sequence). CDR3 sequence reads: CASSYSGGTEAFF. The CDR3 DNA follows: TGTGCCAGCAGTTACTCCGGGGGCACTGAAGCTTTCTTT.

V is TRBV7-8 and J is TRBJ2-4; D is ambiguous. CDR1 SGHVS and CDR2 FQNEAQ come from the germline V gene. V lost 2 bases to trimming and J lost 0 bases, with 11 bases between them. This CDR3 contains 16 residues. CDR3 DNA sequence: TGTGCCAGCAGCTTAAACGTCCAGTTAGCCAAAAACATTCAGTACTTC. Its translation: CASSLNVQLAKNIQYF.

The table lists this clone with a count of one. This chain uses TRBV6-6 with TRBJ2-2, with 7 bases matching TRBD1. The junction had 10 bases not matched to a gene; V was cut back by 4 bases and J by 5 bases. In germline, CDR1 is MNHNY, CDR2 SVGAGI (reference sequence). The CDR3 consists of 16 residues. In nucleotides, the CDR3 is TGTGCCAGCAGTTCCCCGACAGGGTATAGTACCGGGGAGCTGTTTTTT. Its protein is CASSSPTGYSTGELFF.

A note on this clone: The junction departs from germline at one end; a sequencing error may be responsible. The sample has other DNA sequences that encode this CDR3 too. The chain is built from TRBV6-5 and TRBJ1-6; D possibly corresponds to TRBD1 (5 bases). The CDR3 is made up of 16 amino acids. CDR1 MNHEY and CDR2 SVGAGI come from the germline V gene. The CDR3 DNA is TGTGCCAGCAGTTACTCGTCCGTGGGGGGATATTCGCCCCTCCACTTT. It codes for CASSYSSVGGYSPLHF.

This clone was seen a handful of times. The chain uses TRBV6-5 and TRBJ1-2, with 12 bases identical to TRBD1. The CDR3 consists of 15 residues. The V and J ends lost 2 bases and 8 bases, in that order; junction bases with no gene match: 6. CDR1 and CDR2 (germline): MNHEY, SVGAGI. As DNA, the CDR3 is TGTGCCAGCAGTTACACGGGACAGGGGGCGCAGGGCTACACCTTC. Translation: CASSYTGQGAQGYTF.

The rearrangement uses TRBV18 and TRBJ2-7, with 10 positions matching TRBD1. The CDR3 covers 16 residues. V was clipped by 1 base and J by 0 bases; unmatched bases: 3. The germline V gene has CDR1 KGHSH and CDR2 LQKENI. The CDR3 DNA is TGTGCCAGCTCACCACAGGGACAGGGGCTCTCCTACGAGCAGTACTTC. This gives the protein CASSPQGQGLSYEQYF.

The rearrangement uses TRBV14 and TRBJ2-3; TRBD2 agrees at 8 bases. Per the germline V gene, CDR1 is SGHDN and CDR2 is FVKESK. The CDR3 length is 15 residues. V dropped 3 bases and J dropped 1; count of bases not matched to a gene: 3. The CDR3 sequence is CASSHPGGGTDTQYF. DNA for the CDR3: TGTGCCAGCAGCCACCCGGGGGGGGGCACAGATACGCAGTATTTT.

The V call is TRBV7-9, the J call TRBJ2-2; 8 positions agree with TRBD2. CDR3 length: 16 amino acids. Germline-derived CDR1 and CDR2 are SEHNR and FQNEAQ (reference sequence). V gave up 6 bases and J gave up 3 bases; unmatched junction bases: 9. The CDR3, as DNA: TGTGCCAGCAGGGGGCGCAGCGGGAGCTACACCGGGGAGCTGTTTTTT. It is translated as CASRGRSGSYTGELFF. The whole variable domain, remainder taken from reference TRBV7-9 and TRBJ2-2, is DTGVSQNPRHKITKRGQNVTFRCDPISEHNRLYWYRQTLGQGPEFLTYFQNEAQLEKSRLLSDRFSAERPKGSFSTLEIQRTEQGDSAMYLCASRGRSGSYTGELFFGEGSRLTVL.

V usage is TRBV5-5 and J usage is TRBJ1-2; D remains ambiguous. Germline lookup yields CDR1 SGHKS and CDR2 YYEKEE (reference sequence). The germline V and J ends were trimmed by 4 bases and 4 bases, with 11 bases remaining between them. This CDR3 has 13 residues. This CDR3 is CASSLTESYGYTF. In nucleotides, the CDR3 is TGTGCCAGCAGCCTCACAGAGAGCTATGGCTACACCTTC. The complete variable domain, with remaining parts taken from reference TRBV5-5 and TRBJ1-2, reads DAGVTQSPTHLIKTRGQQVTLRCSPISGHKSVSWYQQVLGQGPQFIFQYYEKEERGRGNFPDRFSARQFPNYSSELNVNALLLGDSALYLCASSLTESYGYTFGSGTRLTVV.

CDR3 amino acids: CASSDVGGNEQFF. Here the CDR3 DNA reads TGTGCCAGCAGCGACGTGGGGGGAAATGAGCAGTTCTTC. This sequence joins TRBV6-5 and TRBJ2-1; perhaps TRBD2 as D (6 bases). Per the germline V gene, CDR1 is MNHEY and CDR2 is SVGAGI. Trimming pared 6 bases from V and 7 bases from J, leaving 13 bases between. This CDR3 comprises 13 residues.